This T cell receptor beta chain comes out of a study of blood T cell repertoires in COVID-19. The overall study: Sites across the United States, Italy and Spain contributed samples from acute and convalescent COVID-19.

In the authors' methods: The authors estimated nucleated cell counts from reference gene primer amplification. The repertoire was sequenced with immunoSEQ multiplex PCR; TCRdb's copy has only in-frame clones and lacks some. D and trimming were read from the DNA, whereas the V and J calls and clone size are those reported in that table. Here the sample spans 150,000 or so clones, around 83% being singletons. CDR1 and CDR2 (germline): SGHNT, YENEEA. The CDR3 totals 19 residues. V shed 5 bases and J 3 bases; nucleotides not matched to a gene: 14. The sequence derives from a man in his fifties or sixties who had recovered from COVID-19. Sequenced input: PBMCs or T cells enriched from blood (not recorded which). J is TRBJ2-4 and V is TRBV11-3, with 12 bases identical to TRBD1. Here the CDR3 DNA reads TGTGCCAGCAGCCCCCCGGGCGAGGGACAGGGGGCTGGCAAAAACATTCAGTACTTC. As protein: CASSPPGEGQGAGKNIQYF.